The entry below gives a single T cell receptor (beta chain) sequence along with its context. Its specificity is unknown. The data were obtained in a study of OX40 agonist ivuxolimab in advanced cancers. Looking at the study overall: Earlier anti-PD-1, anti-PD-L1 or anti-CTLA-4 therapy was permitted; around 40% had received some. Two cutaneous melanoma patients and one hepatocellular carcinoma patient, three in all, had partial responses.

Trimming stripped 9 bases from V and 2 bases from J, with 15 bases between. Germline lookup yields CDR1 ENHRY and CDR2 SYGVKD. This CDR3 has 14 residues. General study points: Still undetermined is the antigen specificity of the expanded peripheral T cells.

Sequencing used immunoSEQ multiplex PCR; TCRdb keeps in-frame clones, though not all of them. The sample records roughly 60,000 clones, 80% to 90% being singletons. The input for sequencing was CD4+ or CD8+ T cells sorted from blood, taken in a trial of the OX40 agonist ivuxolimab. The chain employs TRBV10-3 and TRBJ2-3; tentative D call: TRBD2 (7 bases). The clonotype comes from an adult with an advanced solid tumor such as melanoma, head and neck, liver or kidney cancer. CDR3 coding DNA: TGTGCCATGGGACGCGCGGGGGCCACAGATACGCAGTATTTT. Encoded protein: CAMGRAGATDTQYF.